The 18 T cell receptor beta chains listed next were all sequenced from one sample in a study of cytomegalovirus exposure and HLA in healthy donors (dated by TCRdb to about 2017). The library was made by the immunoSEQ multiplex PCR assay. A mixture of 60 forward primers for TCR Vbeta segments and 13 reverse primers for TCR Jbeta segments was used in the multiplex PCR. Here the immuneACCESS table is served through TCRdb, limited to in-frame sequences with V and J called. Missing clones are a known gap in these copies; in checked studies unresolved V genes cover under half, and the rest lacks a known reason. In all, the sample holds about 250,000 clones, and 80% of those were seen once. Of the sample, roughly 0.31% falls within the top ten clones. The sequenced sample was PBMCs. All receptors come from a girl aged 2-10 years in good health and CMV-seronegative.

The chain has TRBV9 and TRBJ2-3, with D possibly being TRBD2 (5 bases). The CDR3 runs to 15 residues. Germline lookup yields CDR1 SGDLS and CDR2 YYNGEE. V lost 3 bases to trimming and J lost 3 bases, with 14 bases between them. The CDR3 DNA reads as TGTGCCAGCAGCGGAGATCTCCGCGGGACAGATACGCAGTATTTT. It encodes CASSGDLRGTDTQYF.

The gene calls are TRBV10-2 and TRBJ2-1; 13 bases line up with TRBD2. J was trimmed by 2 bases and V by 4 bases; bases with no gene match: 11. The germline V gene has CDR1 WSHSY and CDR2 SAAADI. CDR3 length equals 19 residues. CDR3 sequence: CASSGLAGGAIDPYNEQFF. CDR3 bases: TGCGCCAGCAGTGGACTAGCGGGGGGCGCCATAGATCCCTACAATGAGCAGTTCTTC.

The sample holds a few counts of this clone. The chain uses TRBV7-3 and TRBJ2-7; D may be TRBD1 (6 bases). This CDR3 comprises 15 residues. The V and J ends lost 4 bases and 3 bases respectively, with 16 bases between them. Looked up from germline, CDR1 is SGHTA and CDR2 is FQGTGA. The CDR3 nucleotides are TGTGCCAGCAGCTACGGGGTTGGGGGCCACTACGAGCAGTACTTC. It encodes CASSYGVGGHYEQYF.

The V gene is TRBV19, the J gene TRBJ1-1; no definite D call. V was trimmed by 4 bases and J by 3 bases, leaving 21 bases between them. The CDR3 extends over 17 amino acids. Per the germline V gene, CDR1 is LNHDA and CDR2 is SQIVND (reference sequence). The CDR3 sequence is CASSNPSGLIKDTEAFF. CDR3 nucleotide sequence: TGTGCCAGTAGTAACCCATCAGGTTTGATCAAGGACACTGAAGCTTTCTTT. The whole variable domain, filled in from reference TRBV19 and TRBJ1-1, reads DGGITQSPKYLFRKEGQNVTLSCEQNLNHDAMYWYRQDPGQGLRLIYYSQIVNDFQKGDIAEGYSVSREKKESFPLTVTSAQKNPTAFYLCASSNPSGLIKDTEAFFGQGTRLTVV.

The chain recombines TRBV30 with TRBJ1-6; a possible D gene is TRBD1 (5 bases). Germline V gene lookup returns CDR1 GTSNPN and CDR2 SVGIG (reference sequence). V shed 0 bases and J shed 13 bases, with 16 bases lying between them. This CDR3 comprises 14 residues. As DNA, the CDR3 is TGTGCCTGGAGTGTTTCAGGGTTTGTGGATCCCCTCCACTTT. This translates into CAWSVSGFVDPLHF.

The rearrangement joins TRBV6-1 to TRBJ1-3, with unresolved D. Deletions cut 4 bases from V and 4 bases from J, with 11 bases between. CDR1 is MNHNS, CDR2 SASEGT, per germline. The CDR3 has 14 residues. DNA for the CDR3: TGTGCCAGCAGTGGAGGGCTTTCCGGAAACACCATATATTTT. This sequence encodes CASSGGLSGNTIYF.

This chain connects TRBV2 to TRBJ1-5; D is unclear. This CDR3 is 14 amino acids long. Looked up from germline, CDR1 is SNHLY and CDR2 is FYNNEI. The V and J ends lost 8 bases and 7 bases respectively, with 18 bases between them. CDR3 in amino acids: CASSSSNRGQPQHF. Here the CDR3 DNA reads TGTGCCAGCTCTTCCAGCAACCGGGGACAGCCCCAGCATTTT.

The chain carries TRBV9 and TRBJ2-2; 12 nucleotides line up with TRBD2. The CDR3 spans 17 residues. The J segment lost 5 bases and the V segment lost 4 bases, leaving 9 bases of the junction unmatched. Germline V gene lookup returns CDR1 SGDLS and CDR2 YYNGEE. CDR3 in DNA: TGTGCCAGCAGCCCACGGACTAGCGGGATGAGGACCGGGGAGCTGTTTTTT. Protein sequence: CASSPRTSGMRTGELFF.

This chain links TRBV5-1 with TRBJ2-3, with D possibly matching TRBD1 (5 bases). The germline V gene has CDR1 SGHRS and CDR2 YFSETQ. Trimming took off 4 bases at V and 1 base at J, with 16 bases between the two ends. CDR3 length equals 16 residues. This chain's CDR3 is CASSLAVGLGTDTQYF. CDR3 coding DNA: TGCGCCAGCAGCCTGGCGGTGGGGCTCGGCACAGATACGCAGTATTTT.

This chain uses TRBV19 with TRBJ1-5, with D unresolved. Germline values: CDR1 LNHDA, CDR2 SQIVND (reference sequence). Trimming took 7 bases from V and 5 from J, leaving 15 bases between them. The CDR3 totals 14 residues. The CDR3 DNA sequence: TGTGCCAGTATGCGGGTTGGTTTCGATCAGCCCCAGCATTTT. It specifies CASMRVGFDQPQHF.

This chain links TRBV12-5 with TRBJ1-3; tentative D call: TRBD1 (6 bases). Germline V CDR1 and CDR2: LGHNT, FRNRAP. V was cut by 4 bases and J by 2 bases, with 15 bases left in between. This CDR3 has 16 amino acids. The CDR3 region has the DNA TGTGCTAGTGGTTCCCATAGACAGGTTCCTGGAAACACCATATATTTT. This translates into CASGSHRQVPGNTIYF.

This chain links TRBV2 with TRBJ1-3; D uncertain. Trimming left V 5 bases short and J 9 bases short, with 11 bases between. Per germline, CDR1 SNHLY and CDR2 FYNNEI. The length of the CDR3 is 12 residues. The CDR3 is CASSTRPRTIYF. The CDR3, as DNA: TGTGCCAGCAGTACCAGGCCACGCACCATATATTTT. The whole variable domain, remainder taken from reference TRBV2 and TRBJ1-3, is EPEVTQTPSHQVTQMGQEVILRCVPISNHLYFYWYRQILGQKVEFLVSFYNNEISEKSEIFDDQFSVERPDGSNFTLKIRSTKLEDSAMYFCASSTRPRTIYFGEGSWLTVV.

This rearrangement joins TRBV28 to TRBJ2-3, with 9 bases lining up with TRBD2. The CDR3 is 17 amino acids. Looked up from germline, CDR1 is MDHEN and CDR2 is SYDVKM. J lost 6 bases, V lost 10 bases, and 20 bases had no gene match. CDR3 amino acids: CATQFGSGRGGYDTQYF. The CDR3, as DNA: TGTGCCACCCAGTTTGGTAGCGGGAGAGGGGGGTATGATACGCAGTATTTT.

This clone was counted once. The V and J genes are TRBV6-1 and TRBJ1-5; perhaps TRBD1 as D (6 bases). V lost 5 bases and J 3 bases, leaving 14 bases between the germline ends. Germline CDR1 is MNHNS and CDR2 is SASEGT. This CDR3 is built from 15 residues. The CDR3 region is CASSQQGAVNQPQHF. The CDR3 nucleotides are TGTGCCAGCAGTCAACAGGGAGCGGTCAATCAGCCCCAGCATTTT.

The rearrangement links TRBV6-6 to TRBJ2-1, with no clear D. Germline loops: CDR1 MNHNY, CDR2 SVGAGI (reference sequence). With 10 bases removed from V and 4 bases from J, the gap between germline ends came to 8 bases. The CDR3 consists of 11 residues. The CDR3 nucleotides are TGTGCCACCCAGAAATACAATGAGCAGTTCTTC. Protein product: CATQKYNEQFF.

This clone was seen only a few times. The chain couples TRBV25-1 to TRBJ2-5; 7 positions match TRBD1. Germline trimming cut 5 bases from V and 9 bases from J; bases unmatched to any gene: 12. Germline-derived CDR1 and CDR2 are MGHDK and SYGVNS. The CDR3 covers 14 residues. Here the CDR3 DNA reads TGTGCCAGCAGTCTAACAGGGGAACCGTGGGCCCAGTACTTC. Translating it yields CASSLTGEPWAQYF.

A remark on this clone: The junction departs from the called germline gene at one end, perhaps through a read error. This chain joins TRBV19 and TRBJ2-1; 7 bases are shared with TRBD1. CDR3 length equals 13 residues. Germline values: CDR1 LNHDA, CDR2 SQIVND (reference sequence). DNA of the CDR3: TGTGCCAGTAGTACCTCACTCGGGGACAGTCGCATCTTC. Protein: CASSTSLGDSRIF.

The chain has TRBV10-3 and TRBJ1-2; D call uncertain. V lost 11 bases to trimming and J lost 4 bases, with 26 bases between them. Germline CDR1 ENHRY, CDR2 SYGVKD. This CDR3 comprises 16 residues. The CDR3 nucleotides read TGTGCCGCCTCCGCACGGGTCCTTAGTCCTCCCTATGGCTACACCTTC. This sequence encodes CAASARVLSPPYGYTF.